Below are 20 T cell receptor beta chains sequenced from a single sample in a study of T-cell memory formation after mild COVID-19. Each CDR3 protein gets one entry after TCRdb re-called the 5' RACE reads with MiXCR. Of under 300,000 distinct CDR3 sequences listed, over 9% are singletons. Sequenced sample: PBMCs or a T cell subset sorted from them (not recorded which). The source is a man between 18 and 29 years old who had mild COVID-19 (a few samples of this study predate the infection). Cell type and time point are not known.

This sequence joins TRBV28 and TRBJ2-6; 7 bases are a match to TRBD1. The CDR3 spans 18 residues. Per the germline V gene, CDR1 is MDHEN and CDR2 is SYDVKM. The junction had 18 bases not matched to a gene; V was cut back by 11 bases and J by 2 bases. For the CDR3, the DNA is TGTGCCCCGTTTCGCCCGGGACAGTATCTTGCTGGGGCCAACGTCCTGACTTTC. Translating gives CAPFRPGQYLAGANVLTF.

The rearrangement joins TRBV5-1 to TRBJ2-2; maybe TRBD1 (6 bases). Germline V gene sequence: CDR1 SGHRS, CDR2 YFSETQ. The CDR3 consists of 14 residues. Trimming removed 0 bases from V and 6 bases from J, with 9 bases in between. This chain's CDR3 is CASSLEQGAGELFF. The CDR3, as DNA: TGCGCCAGCAGCTTGGAACAGGGAGCCGGGGAGCTGTTTTTT.

The chain has TRBV6-5 and TRBJ2-3; D is ambiguous. Germline CDR1 is MNHEY and CDR2 is SVGAGI. Trimming shortened V by 0 bases and J by 0 bases, and 7 bases separated the two germline ends. This CDR3 region has 15 residues. The DNA for the CDR3 is TGTGCCAGCAGTTACTCCGCGGTGAGCACAGATACGCAGTATTTT. It translates to CASSYSAVSTDTQYF.

At least ten counts were recorded for this clonotype. The chain is built from TRBV7-2 and TRBJ2-5, with D perhaps TRBD2 (7 bases). This CDR3 comprises 16 residues. V gave up 6 bases and J gave up 2 bases, with 19 bases separating them. Germline V gene sequence: CDR1 SGHTA, CDR2 FQGNSA. The CDR3 reads CASSSRMRGGQETQYF. DNA for the CDR3: TGTGCCAGCAGTTCCCGTATGAGGGGGGGTCAAGAGACCCAGTACTTC.

This clonotype was observed at least ten times. The V gene is TRBV5-5, the J gene TRBJ2-7; the D is unclear. Germline values: CDR1 SGHKS, CDR2 YYEKEE (reference sequence). Trimming left V 2 bases short and J 6 bases short, with 12 bases between. This CDR3 comprises 13 residues. The CDR3 spells CASSFIRKAEQYF. The DNA for the CDR3 is TGTGCCAGCAGCTTTATACGCAAGGCCGAGCAGTACTTC.

This clonotype turned up a few times. In nucleotides, the CDR3 is TGTGCCAGCAGTGAACCAGGGGCTGTTGAAGAGACCCAGTACTTC. Protein product: CASSEPGAVEETQYF. The gene calls are TRBV6-1 and TRBJ2-5; perhaps TRBD1 as D (6 bases). CDR3 size: 15 residues. V was pared by 2 bases and J by 3 bases, with 13 bases between. From germline, CDR1 is MNHNS and CDR2 SASEGT.

The chain recombines TRBV15 with TRBJ2-5, with D possibly called TRBD1 or TRBD2 (5 bases each). V gave up 1 base and J gave up 1 base, with 19 bases separating them. This CDR3 region has 18 residues. Germline V CDR1 and CDR2: LNHNV, YYDKDF (reference sequence). The CDR3 nucleotides read TGTGCCACCAGCAGAGTAAGGTTGGGACGCCGAGTCCAAGAGACCCAGTACTTC. It specifies CATSRVRLGRRVQETQYF.

The gene calls are TRBV11-2 and TRBJ1-3, with TRBD1 matching over 8 bases. CDR1 SGHAT and CDR2 FQNNGV come from the germline V gene. Germline trimming cut 2 bases from V and 3 bases from J; bases unmatched to any gene: 3. The CDR3 has 15 amino acids. Here the CDR3 DNA reads TGTGCCAGCAGCTTAAGACAGGGGTTTGGAAACACCATATATTTT. Translating it yields CASSLRQGFGNTIYF.

The chain has TRBV5-1 and TRBJ2-1, with 8 bases lining up with TRBD1. There are 13 residues in the CDR3. The germline CDR1 and CDR2 sequences are SGHRS and YFSETQ. J gave up 8 bases and V 4 bases, and 5 bases lay outside the gene matches. CDR3 protein: CASSAGQGHEQFF. The CDR3 bases are TGCGCCAGCAGCGCAGGACAGGGTCATGAGCAGTTCTTC. Variable domain in full (rest from reference TRBV5-1 and TRBJ2-1): KAGVTQTPRYLIKTRGQQVTLSCSPISGHRSVSWYQQTPGQGLQFLFEYFSETQRNKGNFPGRFSGRQFSNSRSEMNVSTLELGDSALYLCASSAGQGHEQFFGPGTRLTVL.

This clonotype has just a few counts. The V gene is TRBV6-5, the J gene TRBJ1-1; 9 bases map to TRBD1. CDR3 length equals 13 residues. Germline lookup yields CDR1 MNHEY and CDR2 SVGAGI. V was pared by 8 bases and J by 1 base, with 2 bases of the junction left unmatched. Here the CDR3 DNA reads TGTGCCAGCGTGGGACAGGGGAACACTGAAGCTTTCTTT. It encodes CASVGQGNTEAFF.

This chain connects TRBV29-1 to TRBJ2-5; D not certain. The V gene's germline CDR1 is SQVTM and CDR2 ANQGSEA. This CDR3 has 13 residues. Trimming shortened V by 7 bases and J by 3 bases, and 15 bases separated the two germline ends. CDR3 region: CSAPGPLEETQYF. The CDR3 region has the DNA TGCAGCGCGCCGGGCCCCCTAGAAGAGACCCAGTACTTC.

In this sample, this clonotype turned up a few times. This chain uses TRBV11-1 with TRBJ1-1, with 7 bases aligning to TRBD1. The CDR3 runs 14 residues. CDR1 and CDR2 from the germline V gene are SGHAT and FQDESV (reference sequence). The trim removed 5 bases at V and 4 bases at J, leaving 7 bases unmatched. This chain's CDR3 is CASSPNHRGTEAFF. The CDR3 DNA follows: TGTGCCAGCAGCCCTAACCACAGGGGCACTGAAGCTTTCTTT.

This clonotype was detected only a few times. The V gene is TRBV4-1, the J gene TRBJ1-5, with TRBD1 matching over 8 bases. V trimming: 0 bases; J trimming: 6 bases; junction bases outside the gene matches: 10. The CDR3 runs 17 residues. Germline V gene sequence: CDR1 MGHRA, CDR2 YSYEKL. The CDR3 loop reads CASSQEGWEQGVQPQHF. Written as DNA, the CDR3 is TGCGCCAGCAGCCAAGAAGGGTGGGAACAGGGGGTTCAGCCCCAGCATTTT.

The chain links TRBV15 to TRBJ2-1; D is ambiguous. The V end was cut by 2 bases, the J end by 0 bases, with 8 bases between. Germline V gene data show CDR1 as LNHNV and CDR2 as YYDKDF (reference sequence). This CDR3 region has 15 residues. CDR3 region: CATSRQVSSYNEQFF. DNA of the CDR3: TGTGCCACCAGCAGACAGGTCAGCTCCTACAATGAGCAGTTCTTC.

The V and J genes are TRBV20-1 and TRBJ2-5, with 11 bases matching TRBD2. The germline gives CDR1 DFQATT, CDR2 SNEGSKA (reference sequence). This CDR3 comprises 15 residues. V shed 7 bases and J 2 bases; nucleotides not matched to a gene: 9. The CDR3 is CSEGTSGAGQETQYF. CDR3 sequence (DNA): TGCAGTGAGGGGACTAGCGGAGCCGGTCAAGAGACCCAGTACTTC.

In this sample, this clonotype turned up a few times. The chain couples TRBV12-3 or TRBV12-4 to TRBJ2-5; possible D gene TRBD1, 5 bases. The CDR3 is 15 residues long. V lost 3 bases, J lost 0 bases, and 11 bases lay in between. In nucleotides, the CDR3 is TGTGCCAGCAGTTTGAATAGGGGATACCAAGAGACCCAGTACTTC. Protein sequence: CASSLNRGYQETQYF.

The chain links TRBV20-1 to TRBJ1-1; maybe TRBD1 (5 bases). The germline gives CDR1 DFQATT, CDR2 SNEGSKA (reference sequence). The CDR3 consists of 16 residues. Trimming shortened V by 2 bases and J by 1 base, and 17 bases separated the two germline ends. The CDR3 coding sequence is TGCAGTGCTAGACAGGGTTCCGGGTGGTGGAACACTGAAGCTTTCTTT. This sequence encodes CSARQGSGWWNTEAFF.

This clonotype was counted a few times. The chain has TRBV5-4 and TRBJ2-2, with 9 bases lining up with TRBD2. Trimming at V came to 0 bases and at J to 2 bases, leaving 5 bases not matched to a gene. Germline CDR1 and CDR2: SGHNT and YYREEE (reference sequence). This CDR3 is built from 17 residues. CDR3 coding DNA: TGTGCCAGCAGCTTGGCCCTAGCGGGGCCTAACACCGGGGAGCTGTTTTTT. It yields the protein CASSLALAGPNTGELFF.

This clonotype turned up a few times. This sequence joins TRBV7-2 and TRBJ2-7, with D hard to call. V dropped 8 bases and J dropped 2 bases, with 7 bases sitting between them. The CDR3 consists of 11 residues. Germline CDR1 SGHTA, CDR2 FQGNSA. This chain's CDR3 is CASGVAYEQYV. For the CDR3, the DNA is TGTGCCAGCGGGGTCGCCTACGAGCAGTACGTC.

Only a few counts were recorded for this clonotype. The V call is TRBV20-1, the J call TRBJ1-2; TRBD1 matches at 7 bases. Germline CDR1 and CDR2: DFQATT and SNEGSKA (reference sequence). V shed 7 bases, J shed 4 bases, and the junction held 9 bases outside the gene matches. CDR3 length equals 13 residues. CDR3 sequence (DNA): TGCAGTGACATGGGGCAGGGGGGCTATGGCTACACCTTC. Translation: CSDMGQGGYGYTF.